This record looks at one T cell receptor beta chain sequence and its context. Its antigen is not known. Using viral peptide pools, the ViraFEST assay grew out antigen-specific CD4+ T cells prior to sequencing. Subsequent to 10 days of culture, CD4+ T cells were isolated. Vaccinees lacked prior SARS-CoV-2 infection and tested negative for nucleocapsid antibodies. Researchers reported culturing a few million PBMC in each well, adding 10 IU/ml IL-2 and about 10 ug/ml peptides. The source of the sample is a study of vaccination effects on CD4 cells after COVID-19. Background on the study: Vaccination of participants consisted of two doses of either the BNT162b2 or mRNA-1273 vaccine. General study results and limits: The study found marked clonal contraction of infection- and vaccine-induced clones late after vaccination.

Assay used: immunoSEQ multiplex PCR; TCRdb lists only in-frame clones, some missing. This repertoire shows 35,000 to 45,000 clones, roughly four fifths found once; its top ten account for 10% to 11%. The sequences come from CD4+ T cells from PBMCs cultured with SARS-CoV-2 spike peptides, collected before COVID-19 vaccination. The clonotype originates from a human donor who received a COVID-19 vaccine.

This CDR3 reads CASSSPQGSETQYF. The DNA of the CDR3 is TGCGCCAGCAGCTCACCCCAGGGGTCGGAGACCCAGTACTTC. The J gene is TRBJ2-5, the V gene TRBV5-1; maybe TRBD1 (6 bases). Germline assignment: CDR1 SGHRS and CDR2 YFSETQ. The CDR3 is 14 amino acids. Trimming stripped 3 bases from V and 5 bases from J, with 14 bases between.